The 32 T cell receptor beta chains in this list originate from one sample, sequenced in a study of blood T cell repertoires in COVID-19. Sequencing was performed with immunoSEQ multiplex PCR; in TCRdb, only in-frame clones are kept and a portion is missing. This table has about 220,000 clones, 80% to 90% appearing once. Sequenced input: peripheral blood. The receptors originated from a woman aged 55-70 years who had recovered from COVID-19.

The chain is built from TRBV6-1 and TRBJ1-1, with 7 bases that match TRBD1. V was pared by 3 bases and J by 5 bases, with 3 bases of the junction left unmatched. The CDR3 extends over 13 amino acids. Germline lookup yields CDR1 MNHNS and CDR2 SASEGT. The chain's CDR3 is CASSDRGETEAFF. CDR3 sequence (DNA): TGTGCCAGCAGTGACAGGGGGGAAACTGAAGCTTTCTTT.

As for this clone: The sample holds other DNA sequences that translate to the same CDR3. The chain combines TRBV5-1 with TRBJ1-3; D remains ambiguous. Trimming stripped 0 bases from V and 2 bases from J, with 9 bases between. The CDR3 runs to 15 residues. Germline lookup yields CDR1 SGHRS and CDR2 YFSETQ. The CDR3 DNA is TGCGCCAGCAGCTTGGCCGCGGGCGCTGGAAACACCATATATTTT. This translates into CASSLAAGAGNTIYF.

The chain uses TRBV27 and TRBJ2-7, with 11 bases matching TRBD2. Per the germline V gene, CDR1 is MNHEY and CDR2 is SMNVEV (reference sequence). V was pared by 2 bases and J by 6 bases, with 3 bases of the junction left unmatched. The length of the CDR3 is 14 residues. The CDR3 DNA follows: TGTGCCAGCAGTTTAGCCCTAGCGGGGGGCGAGCAGTACTTC. This sequence encodes CASSLALAGGEQYF.

The chain recombines TRBV15 with TRBJ1-2; a weak D match, TRBD1 (6 bases). Germline V gives CDR1 LNHNV, CDR2 YYDKDF (reference sequence). This CDR3 is built from 13 residues. The ends were cut back, 6 bases at V and 4 bases at J, with 12 bases in the middle. The CDR3 DNA sequence: TGTGCCACCAGTGGTGGGGGCCTCTATGGCTACACCTTC. Its protein is CATSGGGLYGYTF.

This chain joins TRBV6-7 and TRBJ1-2, with 12 bases aligning to TRBD1. TRBV6-7 is assigned to the ORF class and has an uncertain function. The trim removed 0 bases at V and 8 bases at J, leaving 7 bases unmatched. The CDR3 contains 16 residues. This chain's CDR3 is CASSYSPGQGADGYTF. CDR3 bases: TGTGCCAGCAGTTACTCACCGGGACAGGGGGCAGACGGCTACACCTTC.

This clone was observed many times. The chain links TRBV19 to TRBJ1-1, with a weak D call TRBD1 (6 bases). From germline, CDR1 is LNHDA and CDR2 SQIVND (reference sequence). This CDR3 is 12 amino acids long. V was pared by 8 bases and J by 5 bases, with 12 bases between. In DNA, the CDR3 is TGTGCCAGTCAGAGGCAGGGGACTGAAGCTTTCTTT. Residues: CASQRQGTEAFF.

The V gene is TRBV25-1, the J gene TRBJ2-5; D might be TRBD1 (7 bases). V was cut by 8 bases and J by 0 bases, with 16 bases left in between. Germline V gene sequence: CDR1 MGHDK, CDR2 SYGVNS. The CDR3 extends over 15 amino acids. Here the CDR3 DNA reads TGTGCCAGCCAAGGGGGCGGGAACCACCAAGAGACCCAGTACTTC. Amino acid sequence: CASQGGGNHQETQYF. The whole variable domain, filled in from reference TRBV25-1 and TRBJ2-5, reads EADIYQTPRYLVIGTGKKITLECSQTMGHDKMYWYQQDPGMELHLIHYSYGVNSTEKGDLSSESTVSRIRTEHFPLTLESARPSHTSQYLCASQGGGNHQETQYFGPGTRLLVL.

The chain combines TRBV19 with TRBJ1-2; the match to TRBD1 covers 9 bases. CDR1 LNHDA and CDR2 SQIVND come from the germline V gene (reference sequence). With V trimmed by 6 bases and J by 3 bases, 5 bases remained unmatched. The CDR3 runs to 14 residues. This chain's CDR3 is CASRSRTGDYGYTF. For the CDR3, the DNA is TGTGCCAGTAGGTCCCGGACAGGGGACTATGGCTACACCTTC.

V and J are TRBV11-2 and TRBJ2-5; no definite D call. The ends were cut back, 5 bases at V and 2 bases at J, with 6 bases in the middle. Per germline, CDR1 SGHAT and CDR2 FQNNGV. CDR3 length: 12 amino acids. The CDR3 DNA sequence: TGTGCCAGCAGCCCTATACAAGAGACCCAGTACTTC. It is translated as CASSPIQETQYF.

The chain combines TRBV18 with TRBJ1-1, with TRBD1 matching 7 bases. The V gene end was trimmed by 6 bases and the J gene end by 9 bases; junction bases not matched to a gene: 7. Looked up from germline, CDR1 is KGHSH and CDR2 is LQKENI. The CDR3 sequence is 12 residues long. The CDR3 here is CASSPRQGQAFF. CDR3 in DNA: TGTGCCAGCTCTCCCAGACAGGGTCAAGCTTTCTTT.

This clone was recorded once. The chain uses TRBV7-3 and TRBJ1-2; no firm D call. Looked up from germline, CDR1 is SGHTA and CDR2 is FQGTGA. V was trimmed by 0 bases and J by 7 bases, leaving 9 bases between them. The CDR3 is made up of 13 amino acids. The CDR3: CASSLTRDRGYTF. The DNA for the CDR3 is TGTGCCAGCAGCTTAACGAGGGATCGTGGCTACACCTTC.

About this clone: Distinct nucleotide sequences in the sample also encode this CDR3. The V and J genes are TRBV3-1 (or the pseudogene TRBV3-2) and TRBJ1-2; 7 nucleotides align to TRBD1. With V trimmed by 4 bases and J by 0 bases, 5 bases remained unmatched. Looked up from germline, CDR1 is LGHDT and CDR2 is YNNKEL (reference sequence). The CDR3 runs to 15 residues. The DNA for the CDR3 is TGTGCCAGCAGCCCGAGGGACAGAGCTAACTATGGCTACACCTTC. Translated: CASSPRDRANYGYTF.

The chain combines TRBV2 with TRBJ2-3; 14 bases map to TRBD2. The CDR3 loop spans 13 amino acids. CDR1 is SNHLY, CDR2 FYNNEI, per germline. Trimming cost V 10 bases and J 12 bases; bases outside gene matches: 9. The CDR3 DNA follows: TGTGCCACCAAGGGGACTAGCGGGGGCCGCCAGTATTTT. Translation gives CATKGTSGGRQYF.

The sample holds a few counts of this clone. The V and J genes are TRBV3-1 (or the pseudogene TRBV3-2) and TRBJ2-7; 7 bases line up with TRBD2. There are 17 residues in the CDR3. With 1 base clipped from V and 5 bases from J, the junction kept 14 bases outside the gene matches. Germline CDR1 LGHDT, CDR2 YNNKEL (reference sequence). The CDR3 loop reads CASSQGLIWAGDHEQYF. CDR3 DNA: TGTGCCAGCAGCCAAGGCCTCATCTGGGCGGGGGACCACGAGCAGTACTTC.

This chain joins TRBV10-1 and TRBJ1-6; 9 positions match TRBD1. CDR3 length: 13 amino acids. After removal of 8 bases from V and 7 bases from J, the junction contained 3 bases not matched to a gene. In germline, CDR1 is WNHNN, CDR2 SYGVQD (reference sequence). Here the CDR3 DNA reads TGCGCCAGCTACAGGGGGCGGAATTCACCCCTCCACTTT. Amino acids: CASYRGRNSPLHF.

This chain links TRBV6-5 with TRBJ1-2, with a tentative D call TRBD1 (5 bases). Germline values: CDR1 MNHEY, CDR2 SVGAGI. The V end was cut by 5 bases, the J end by 6 bases, with 16 bases between. This CDR3 comprises 14 residues. Here the CDR3 DNA reads TGTGCCAGCAGTCCCGGGGGGTTAATAGATGGCTACACCTTC. It codes for CASSPGGLIDGYTF.

The chain uses TRBV5-5 and TRBJ2-2; no reliable D call. The CDR3 totals 13 residues. Per germline, CDR1 SGHKS and CDR2 YYEKEE (reference sequence). Trimming removed 7 bases from V and 4 bases from J, with 11 bases in between. This CDR3 reads CASFERPTGELFF. CDR3 DNA: TGTGCCAGCTTCGAGCGACCCACCGGGGAGCTGTTTTTT. Using reference TRBV5-5 and TRBJ2-2 for the parts outside the CDR3, the full variable domain is DAGVTQSPTHLIKTRGQQVTLRCSPISGHKSVSWYQQVLGQGPQFIFQYYEKEERGRGNFPDRFSARQFPNYSSELNVNALLLGDSALYLCASFERPTGELFFGEGSRLTVL.

The sample holds a few counts of this clone. The V gene is TRBV30, the J gene TRBJ2-7, with 11 bases aligning to TRBD2. Germline assignment: CDR1 GTSNPN and CDR2 SVGIG (reference sequence). V shed 6 bases and J 0 bases; nucleotides not matched to a gene: 4. The CDR3 is 14 amino acids. The CDR3 region has the DNA TGTGCCTGTCGACTAGCGGGAAGCTCCTACGAGCAGTACTTC. The encoded protein is CACRLAGSSYEQYF.

V usage is TRBV18 and J usage is TRBJ1-1, with 9 bases aligning to TRBD1. The trim removed 3 bases at V and 3 bases at J, leaving 5 bases unmatched. The length of the CDR3 is 15 residues. Germline CDR1 reads KGHSH; CDR2 reads LQKENI. Written as DNA, the CDR3 is TGTGCCAGCTCACCCCGGACAGGGGTTGACACTGAAGCTTTCTTT. It encodes CASSPRTGVDTEAFF.

V usage is TRBV24-1 and J usage is TRBJ2-3, with 9 bases lining up with TRBD2. This CDR3 is built from 16 residues. V lost 4 bases and J lost 2; bases outside the gene matches: 6. Germline V gives CDR1 KGHDR, CDR2 SFDVKD. CDR3 amino acids: CATSDPSGGNTDTQYF. DNA of the CDR3: TGTGCCACCAGTGACCCGAGCGGGGGGAACACAGATACGCAGTATTTT.

The chain links TRBV30 to TRBJ2-5, with 8 bases aligning to TRBD2. There are 13 residues in the CDR3. The germline gives CDR1 GTSNPN, CDR2 SVGIG (reference sequence). The V segment lost 3 bases and the J segment 5 bases; nucleotides outside the gene matches: 5. The CDR3 DNA is TGTGCCTGGAGCGGGGGGGTTTTGGAGACCCAGTACTTC. Its protein product is CAWSGGVLETQYF.

This rearrangement joins TRBV5-1 to TRBJ2-2; D is perhaps TRBD2 (6 bases). Germline CDR1 is SGHRS and CDR2 is YFSETQ. The CDR3 length is 15 residues. Trimming stripped 1 base from V and 1 base from J, with 8 bases between. The DNA of the CDR3 is TGCGCCAGCAGCTTGAGCGGGCTGAACACCGGGGAGCTGTTTTTT. Translation: CASSLSGLNTGELFF. The whole variable domain, filled in from reference TRBV5-1 and TRBJ2-2, reads KAGVTQTPRYLIKTRGQQVTLSCSPISGHRSVSWYQQTPGQGLQFLFEYFSETQRNKGNFPGRFSGRQFSNSRSEMNVSTLELGDSALYLCASSLSGLNTGELFFGEGSRLTVL.

The chain joins TRBV14 to TRBJ1-2, with TRBD1 as a possible D gene (6 bases). Trimming removed 5 bases at V and 6 bases at J, with 16 bases between. This CDR3 contains 14 residues. Germline-derived CDR1 and CDR2 are SGHDN and FVKESK. The CDR3 loop is CASSTTDRLNGYTF. For the CDR3, the DNA is TGTGCCAGCAGCACTACCGACAGGTTGAATGGCTACACCTTC. The full variable domain, rest sourced from reference TRBV14 and TRBJ1-2, is EAGVTQFPSHSVIEKGQTVTLRCDPISGHDNLYWYRRVMGKEIKFLLHFVKESKQDESGMPNNRFLAERTGGTYSTLKVQPAELEDSGVYFCASSTTDRLNGYTFGSGTRLTVV.

This rearrangement joins TRBV5-4 to TRBJ1-1; 8 nucleotides match TRBD1. The CDR3 contains 15 residues. Per germline, CDR1 SGHNT and CDR2 YYREEE (reference sequence). J gave up 4 bases and V 4 bases, and 9 bases lay outside the gene matches. As DNA, the CDR3 is TGTGCCAGCAGCCGCGGGGGACAGGATTTCACTGAAGCTTTCTTT. Its protein is CASSRGGQDFTEAFF. Supplemented by reference TRBV5-4 and TRBJ1-1, the full variable domain reads ETGVTQSPTHLIKTRGQQVTLRCSSQSGHNTVSWYQQALGQGPQFIFQYYREEENGRGNFPPRFSGLQFPNYSSELNVNALELDDSALYLCASSRGGQDFTEAFFGQGTRLTVV.

The gene calls are TRBV3-1 (or the pseudogene TRBV3-2) and TRBJ2-7, with D perhaps TRBD2 (5 bases). Trimming pared 5 bases from V and 6 bases from J, leaving 14 bases between. The length of the CDR3 is 13 residues. In germline, CDR1 is LGHDT, CDR2 YNNKEL (reference sequence). CDR3 bases: TGTGCCAGCAGCGGAATTGCGGGTTTCGAGCAGTACTTC. Translation gives CASSGIAGFEQYF.

This chain links TRBV6-1 with TRBJ1-2; D call uncertain. The V gene's germline CDR1 is MNHNS and CDR2 SASEGT. The CDR3 is 15 residues long. V shed 0 bases and J shed 4 bases, with 12 bases lying between them. The CDR3 reads CASSEAMGMSYGYTF. The CDR3 DNA is TGTGCCAGCAGTGAAGCGATGGGCATGTCCTATGGCTACACCTTC.

V usage is TRBV5-3 and J usage is TRBJ1-2; D remains ambiguous. TRBV5-3 is placed among ORFs of uncertain function. The CDR3 length is 14 residues. Trimming removed 4 bases at V and 8 bases at J, with 18 bases between. CDR3 sequence (DNA): TGTGCCAGAAGCCCACCTCGGCCCGGGAGAGGCTACACCTTC. As protein: CARSPPRPGRGYTF.

As DNA, the CDR3 is TGTGCCACCAGCACGAGGAGCTCCTATAATTCACCCCTCCACTTT. Protein product: CATSTRSSYNSPLHF. The chain has TRBV15 and TRBJ1-6, with unresolved D. V lost 4 bases to trimming and J lost 0 bases, with 7 bases between them. Germline loops: CDR1 LNHNV, CDR2 YYDKDF (reference sequence). The CDR3 covers 15 residues.

This clone was detected a few times. The chain combines TRBV9 with TRBJ2-1; 11 positions match TRBD2. This CDR3 has 15 residues. Germline loops: CDR1 SGDLS, CDR2 YYNGEE. With 4 bases clipped from V and 8 bases from J, the junction kept 8 bases outside the gene matches. The CDR3 nucleotides are TGTGCCAGCAGCCCTATAGCGGGGGGGCTGCATGAGCAGTTCTTC. Translated: CASSPIAGGLHEQFF. Full variable domain (remainder filled in from reference TRBV9 and TRBJ2-1): DSGVTQTPKHLITATGQRVTLRCSPRSGDLSVYWYQQSLDQGLQFLIQYYNGEERAKGNILERFSAQQFPDLHSELNLSSLELGDSALYFCASSPIAGGLHEQFFGPGTRLTVL.

This clone was detected only once. V is TRBV5-4 and J is TRBJ2-7; maybe TRBD2 (5 bases). Trimming took 5 bases from V and 2 from J, leaving 17 bases between them. This CDR3 region has 15 residues. Germline V gives CDR1 SGHNT, CDR2 YYREEE (reference sequence). CDR3 sequence (DNA): TGTGCCAGCAGTCCCGGGGTAGACCCAACCTACGAGCAGTACTTC. It encodes CASSPGVDPTYEQYF.

This clone was picked up one time. The chain is built from TRBV29-1 and TRBJ2-1, with 13 bases identical to TRBD2. This CDR3 has 16 amino acids. Germline lookup yields CDR1 SQVTM and CDR2 ANQGSEA. After removal of 6 bases from V and 4 bases from J, the junction contained 9 bases not matched to a gene. The CDR3 region is CSVGGGLAGLYNEQFF. The CDR3 DNA is TGCAGCGTGGGGGGGGGACTAGCGGGATTGTACAATGAGCAGTTCTTC.

The chain links TRBV21-1 to TRBJ1-2; the table's TRBD1 call for D was not verified on the DNA. TRBV21-1 is a pseudogene segment. The CDR3 totals 14 residues. The CDR3 loop is CASSKAGAYYGYTF. Written as DNA, the CDR3 is TGTGCCAGCAGCAAAGCGGGGGCCTACTATGGCTACACCTTC.